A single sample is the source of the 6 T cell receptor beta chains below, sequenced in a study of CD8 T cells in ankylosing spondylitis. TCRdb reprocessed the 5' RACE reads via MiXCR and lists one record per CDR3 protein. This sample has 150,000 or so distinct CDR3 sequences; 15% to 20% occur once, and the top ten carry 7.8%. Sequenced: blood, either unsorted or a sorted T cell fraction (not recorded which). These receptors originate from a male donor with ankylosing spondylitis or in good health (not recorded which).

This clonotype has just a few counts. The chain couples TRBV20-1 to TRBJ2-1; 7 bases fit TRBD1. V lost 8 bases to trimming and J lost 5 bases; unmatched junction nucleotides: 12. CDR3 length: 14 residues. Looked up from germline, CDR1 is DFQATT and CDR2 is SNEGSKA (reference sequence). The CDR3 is CSHLTQGRNNEQFF. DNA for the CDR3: TGCAGTCACCTTACACAGGGGCGGAACAATGAGCAGTTCTTC.

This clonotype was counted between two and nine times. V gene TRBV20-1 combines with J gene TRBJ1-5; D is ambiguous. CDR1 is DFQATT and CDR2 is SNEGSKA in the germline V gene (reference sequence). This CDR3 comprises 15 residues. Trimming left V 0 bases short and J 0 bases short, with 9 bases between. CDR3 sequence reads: CSARDYRISNQPQHF. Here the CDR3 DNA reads TGCAGTGCTAGAGACTATCGGATTAGCAATCAGCCCCAGCATTTT.

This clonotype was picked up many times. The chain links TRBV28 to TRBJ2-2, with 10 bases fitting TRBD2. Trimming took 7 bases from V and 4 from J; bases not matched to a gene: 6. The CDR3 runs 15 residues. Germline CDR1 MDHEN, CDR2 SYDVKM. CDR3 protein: CASTPLAGFTGELFF. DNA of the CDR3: TGTGCCAGCACCCCACTAGCGGGATTCACCGGGGAGCTGTTTTTT.

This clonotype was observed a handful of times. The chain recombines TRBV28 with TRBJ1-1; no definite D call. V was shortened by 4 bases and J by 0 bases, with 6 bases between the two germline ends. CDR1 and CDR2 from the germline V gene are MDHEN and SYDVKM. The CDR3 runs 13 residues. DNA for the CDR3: TGTGCCAGCAGTTCGTTGATGAACACTGAAGCTTTCTTT. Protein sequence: CASSSLMNTEAFF.

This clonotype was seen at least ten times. CDR3: CASSLGGQPYNEQFF. CDR3 sequence (DNA): TGCGCCAGCAGCTTGGGGGGACAGCCGTACAATGAGCAGTTCTTC. The chain links TRBV5-1 to TRBJ2-1, with 7 bases aligning to TRBD1. Per the germline V gene, CDR1 is SGHRS and CDR2 is YFSETQ. After removal of 0 bases from V and 4 bases from J, the junction contained 4 bases not matched to a gene. This CDR3 contains 15 residues.

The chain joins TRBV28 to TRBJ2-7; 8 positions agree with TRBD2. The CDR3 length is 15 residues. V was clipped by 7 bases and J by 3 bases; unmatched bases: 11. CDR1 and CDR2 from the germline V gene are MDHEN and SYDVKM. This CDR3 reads CASNLQGGRFYEQYF. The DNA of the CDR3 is TGTGCCAGCAACTTACAAGGCGGGAGGTTCTACGAGCAGTACTTC.